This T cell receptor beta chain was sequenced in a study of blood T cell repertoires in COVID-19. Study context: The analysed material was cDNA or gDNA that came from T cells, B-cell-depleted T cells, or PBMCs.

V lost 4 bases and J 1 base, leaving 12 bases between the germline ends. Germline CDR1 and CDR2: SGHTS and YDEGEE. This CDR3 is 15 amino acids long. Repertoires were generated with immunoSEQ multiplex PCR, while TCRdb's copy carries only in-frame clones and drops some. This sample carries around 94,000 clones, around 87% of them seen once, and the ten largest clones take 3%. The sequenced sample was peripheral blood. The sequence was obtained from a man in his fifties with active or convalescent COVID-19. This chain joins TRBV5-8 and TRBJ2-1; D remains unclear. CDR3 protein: CASSAAGASYNEQFF. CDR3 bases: TGTGCCAGCAGCGCGGCCGGTGCATCCTACAATGAGCAGTTCTTC.